This T cell receptor beta chain was recovered during a study of blood T cell repertoires in COVID-19. Study information: Collection of acute and convalescent COVID-19 samples took place in the United States, Italy and Spain. T cells, B-cell-depleted T cells, or PBMCs provided the cDNA or gDNA that served as material.

The CDR3 runs 15 residues. V dropped 1 base and J dropped 0; count of bases not matched to a gene: 0. CDR1 is LGHNA and CDR2 is YSLEER in the germline V gene. Per the authors' pipeline: Amplification of reference gene primers provided the estimated nucleated cell counts. TCRdb keeps only in-frame clones here, not all; method: immunoSEQ multiplex PCR. V, J and clone size were drawn from that table, and D and trimming were deduced from the DNA. The table records about 240,000 clones, roughly nine tenths of them present only once. The source is a man aged 55 to 70 with acute or convalescent COVID-19. The chain recombines TRBV4-3 with TRBJ2-1; 7 nucleotides align to TRBD2. The specimen sequenced was peripheral blood. Here the CDR3 reads CASSQAGGSYNEQFF. CDR3 DNA sequence: TGCGCCAGCAGCCAAGCGGGGGGCTCCTACAATGAGCAGTTCTTC.